Presented here are 8 T cell receptor beta chains from one specimen sequenced in a study of cytomegalovirus exposure and HLA in healthy donors (dated by TCRdb to 2016 to 2017). The protocol used for the library was the immunoSEQ multiplex PCR assay. A mixture of 60 forward primers for TCR Vbeta segments and 13 reverse primers for TCR Jbeta segments was used in the multiplex PCR. Sourced from immuneACCESS, this table was stored by TCRdb with only in-frame sequences that have V and J called. A share of the clones is absent; for the studies checked, an unresolved V gene accounts for under half, and the remainder has no known explanation. For this sample the table gives under 200,000 clones, of which approximately 86% were detected only once. Roughly 0.33% of the sample goes to the ten largest clones. Sequencing was done on a sample of PBMCs. These TCRs come from a woman aged 30 to 39 in good health and CMV-seronegative.

The genes are TRBV14 and TRBJ2-1; TRBD1 matches at 7 bases. The CDR3 is made up of 17 amino acids. Per the germline V gene, CDR1 is SGHDN and CDR2 is FVKESK. V trimming: 0 bases; J trimming: 9 bases; junction bases outside the gene matches: 14. As DNA, the CDR3 is TGTGCCAGCAGCCAAGATAGTCGGCGACAGGGCAGGGGTGAGCAGTTCTTC. Amino acids: CASSQDSRRQGRGEQFF.

In its sample, this clone was seen a few times. The chain links TRBV18 to TRBJ2-2; 9 nucleotides align to TRBD1. The CDR3 sequence is 14 residues long. After removal of 6 bases from V and 6 bases from J, the junction contained 5 bases not matched to a gene. CDR1 is KGHSH, CDR2 LQKENI, per germline. As DNA, the CDR3 is TGTGCCAGCTCTTCACAGGGGGCGTCCGGGGAGCTGTTTTTT. Protein sequence: CASSSQGASGELFF.

This clone came up once. The chain carries TRBV7-2 and TRBJ1-6; 7 nucleotides agree with TRBD1. Unmatched junction bases numbered 4, after V lost 1 base and J lost 7 bases. CDR1 SGHTA and CDR2 FQGNSA come from the germline V gene. This CDR3 spans 15 amino acids. The CDR3 DNA is TGTGCCAGCAGCTTAGGCGACAGGGAAAATTCACCCCTCCACTTT. Translation: CASSLGDRENSPLHF.

The genes are TRBV19 and TRBJ2-1; TRBD2 is a possible D gene (6 bases). Trimming pared 6 bases from V and 6 bases from J, leaving 12 bases between. Per germline, CDR1 LNHDA and CDR2 SQIVND (reference sequence). The CDR3 runs to 13 residues. The CDR3 protein is CASRDLGGNEQFF. DNA of the CDR3: TGTGCCAGTAGGGATTTGGGGGGCAATGAGCAGTTCTTC.

J is TRBJ1-1 and V is TRBV5-1; 11 bases line up with TRBD1. The CDR3 totals 13 residues. With 3 bases clipped from V and 11 bases from J, the junction kept 6 bases outside the gene matches. Germline loops: CDR1 SGHRS, CDR2 YFSETQ. The CDR3: CASSSGQGGKAFF. The CDR3 DNA is TGCGCCAGCAGCTCGGGACAGGGGGGGAAGGCTTTCTTT.

The V and J genes are TRBV10-2 and TRBJ1-4; TRBD1 is a possible D gene (6 bases). Trimming cost V 6 bases and J 5 bases, with 10 bases left between them. The CDR3 is made up of 13 amino acids. Germline V lookup: CDR1 WSHSY, CDR2 SAAADI. The CDR3 DNA follows: TGCGCCAGCAGGACAGGATTCAATGAAAAACTGTTTTTT. Protein: CASRTGFNEKLFF.

The chain uses TRBV6-1 and TRBJ1-2; D remains unclear. This CDR3 region has 9 residues. Germline V gene sequence: CDR1 MNHNS, CDR2 SASEGT. V shed 7 bases and J shed 8 bases, with 5 bases lying between them. The CDR3 is CASNTGYTF. CDR3 in DNA: TGTGCCAGCAATACAGGCTACACCTTC.

The chain carries TRBV5-1 and TRBJ1-4, with D hard to call. This CDR3 spans 17 amino acids. The germline V gene has CDR1 SGHRS and CDR2 YFSETQ. V was pared by 0 bases and J by 5 bases, with 17 bases between. For the CDR3, the DNA is TGCGCCAGCAGCTTGGGGGGAGCCGCAAGTTTAAATGAAAAACTGTTTTTT. It is translated as CASSLGGAASLNEKLFF.